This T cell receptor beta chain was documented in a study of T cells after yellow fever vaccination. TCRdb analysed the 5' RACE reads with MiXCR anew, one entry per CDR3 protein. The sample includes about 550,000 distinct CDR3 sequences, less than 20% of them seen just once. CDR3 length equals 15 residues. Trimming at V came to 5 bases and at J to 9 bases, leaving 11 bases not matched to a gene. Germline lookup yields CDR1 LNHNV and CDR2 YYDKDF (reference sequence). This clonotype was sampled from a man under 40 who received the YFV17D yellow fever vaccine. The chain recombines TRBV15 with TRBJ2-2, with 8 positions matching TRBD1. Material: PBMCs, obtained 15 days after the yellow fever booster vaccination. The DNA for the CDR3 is TGTGCCACCAGCCTACTAGTCACAGGGGGGCGGGAGCTGTTTTTT. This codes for CATSLLVTGGRELFF.